This TCR beta chain originates from a study of T cell responses to AZD1222 COVID-19 vaccine. Method: immunoSEQ multiplex PCR; TCRdb's copy keeps in-frame clones and lacks some. The sample holds 15,000 to 20,000 clones, about 90% seen once. Second-dose groups at about 4 or about 12 weeks were pooled. Study-wide points: The reported proportion of spike-specific TCRs targeting unmutated variant regions was nearly half.

CDR3 size: 15 residues. The germline V gene encodes CDR1 MNHNS and CDR2 SASEGT. The V and J ends lost 3 bases and 8 bases respectively, with 17 bases between them. Concerning this clone itself: The target antigen is unknown.

This material consisted of peripheral blood, taken 28 days after the second AZD1222 dose. V and J are TRBV6-1 and TRBJ2-1, with a possible D match to TRBD2 (5 bases). The TCR was taken from an adult who received the AZD1222 COVID-19 vaccine. CDR3 protein: CASSELALILDEQFF. The CDR3 DNA follows: TGTGCCAGCAGTGAGCTAGCTCTAATTTTGGATGAGCAGTTCTTC.